This T cell receptor (beta chain) was recovered during a study of graft-versus-host responses after intestinal transplantation. Some clones are missing from TCRdb's copy, which holds only in-frame ones; the method was immunoSEQ multiplex PCR. In the table there are about 5,500 clones, 29% of which are singletons. V lost 2 bases, J lost 8 bases, and 6 bases stayed unmatched. Germline V lookup: CDR1 SGHRS, CDR2 YFSETQ. CDR3 length: 13 residues. The chain links TRBV5-1 to TRBJ1-1; 7 bases are a match to TRBD1. The sequencing here drew on alloreactive CD4+ T cells from a mixed lymphocyte reaction culture, taken before transplantation. The subset denotes: CFSE-low proliferating T cells sorted from roughly six-day pre-transplant mixed lymphocyte reaction (GvH or HvG direction). The receptor was isolated from a human patient who was an organ donor for intestinal transplantation. DNA for the CDR3: TGCGCCAGCAGCTTCCACAGGGGACTCGAAGCTTTCTTT. Translating gives CASSFHRGLEAFF. Full variable domain (missing parts from reference TRBV5-1 and TRBJ1-1): KAGVTQTPRYLIKTRGQQVTLSCSPISGHRSVSWYQQTPGQGLQFLFEYFSETQRNKGNFPGRFSGRQFSNSRSEMNVSTLELGDSALYLCASSFHRGLEAFFGQGTRLTVV.